This T cell receptor beta chain came from a study of tumor-infiltrating lymphocytes in primary liver carcinoma (dated by TCRdb to 2016 to 2017). In the study overall: Of the five patients, three men and two women aged 30 to 69 years, four had hepatocellular carcinoma and one had combined HCC and intrahepatic cholangiocarcinoma. Tumors of the five patients were stage T1-T3 N0M0 with maximum diameters of about 4 to 10 cm. Each sample produced roughly 3.65 to 8 million productive TCRbeta reads, and read depth showed no significant difference between tissue types. The study combined TCRbeta repertoire sequencing, expression microarrays and whole-exome sequencing across five regions of each liver tumor, with adjacent normal tissue and blood. A total of roughly 35 specimens from 5 patients, comprising approximately 25 tumor regions, 5 adjacent noncancerous liver tissues and 5 peripheral blood samples, were covered by TCRbeta repertoire sequencing. The 25 or so tumor region samples were profiled with Agilent mRNA microarrays so that TCRbeta repertoire diversity could be related to the local molecular phenotype. Repertoires from technical replicates were highly reproducible, with mean shared-clone rates approximately 0.92 and correlation coefficients above 0.95.

Starting from about 550 ng total RNA, TCRbeta-specific cDNA was produced by reverse transcription with a constant-region primer and ProtoScript II reverse transcriptase. Three nested multiplex PCR rounds, following a slightly modified ARM-PCR procedure, were used to build the TCRbeta libraries. Each of the first two PCR rounds ran for about 10 cycles and used multiplex TRBV1-TRBV30 forward primers together with a Cbeta reverse primer. A final 25-cycle PCR with Deep VentR polymerase added sample barcodes and Illumina adapters. Before sequencing, amplicons between 200 and 500 bp were purified from gel using a QIAquick gel extraction kit. The TCRbeta amplicons were sequenced with 250-bp paired-end reads on an Illumina HiSeq 2500. On the study's bioinformatics: Reads were quality-trimmed with Trimmomatic v0.33, and paired reads were merged with FLASH v1.2.11 to recover full CDR3 sequences. V, D and J germline segments were assigned to the rearranged TCRbeta sequences using MiGEC v1.2.1b. VDJtools v1.0.0 computed clonotype statistics and Shannon-Wiener diversity indices. Except for diversity analysis, only the 250 most abundant clonotypes of each sample were used in subsequent analyses to reduce sampling bias. The public reads were quality trimmed at Q25 with fastp and then assembled into clones with MiXCR by TCRdb, keeping productive beta chains. For every CDR3 protein sequence, its rows merge into one entry that carries the most common genes and DNA. TCRdb's processing, not the authors' own work, is the source of the V and J calls. Within this sample are approximately 76,000 distinct CDR3 sequences, with around 75% of them counted one time only. Together, the top ten hold about 13% of the sample.

With regard to this clonotype: Its antigen target is currently unknown. At one boundary the junction diverges from the germline segment, which might be a read error.

The CDR3 has 14 amino acids, counting the end cysteine and phenylalanine. CDR3 DNA only is kept here, 42 bases in frame from base 1. CDR1 is given as MNHNY and CDR2 as SVGAGI, both from the germline V gene (reference sequence). Total RNA and DNA were co-extracted from about 19-30 mg of bulk tissue with the AllPrep DNA/RNA mini kit, without cell sorting. Surgical resection was performed in China between 2015 and early 2016 on four to six patients with histopathologically diagnosed primary liver carcinoma. Patients had chronic HBV infection and were treatment-naive at sampling. Five spatially separated regions were sampled per tumor: superior, inferior, left-lateral and right-lateral poles, plus the tumor centre. According to histology, viable tumor cells made up more than 80% of every tumor sample. Each fresh piece of tumor and adjacent tissue was cut in two, with one half stored in RNAlater at -80 degrees C and the other half sent for histology.

Study-wide conclusions, independent of this receptor: Only 4 or 5 patients were included in the study, and the authors note that the findings should be validated in a larger study. Comparison of CD4+ and CD8+ T cell repertoires was precluded by the use of bulk unsorted samples. The top 250 clones accounted for a significantly greater share of the repertoire in tumors than in blood (p = 0.039). Only about 8-25% of top clones were found in all five regions of a tumor, suggesting spatial heterogeneity of tumor-infiltrating T cells. Pairs of tumor regions showed greater repertoire overlap (mean roughly 35%) than tumor-adjacent pairs (roughly 17%) or tumor-blood pairs (approximately 15%), which is consistent with antigen-driven expansion. Only the TCR beta chain was sequenced, which likely underestimates true repertoire diversity because unpaired alpha chains were not captured.

The source material was liver tumor tissue from sampling region 4. Taken with the paper, the label for cell subset or site translates to: tumor region T4, right-lateral pole. This clonotype originated in an older woman with primary liver carcinoma and hepatitis B virus infection. Rearrangement joined TRBV6-6 to TRBJ2-3, and 11 bases in between align with TRBD1. The CDR3 has the sequence CVSRYGTGGDTQYF. Here is the DNA: TGTGTCAGCAGATACGGGACAGGGGGAGATACGCAGTATTTT.